This T cell receptor beta chain derives from a study of blood T cell repertoires in COVID-19. Produced via immunoSEQ multiplex PCR; TCRdb's table is partial and in-frame only. The sample holds about 230,000 clones, about four fifths seen once. This CDR3 region has 15 residues. The V end lost 4 bases, the J end lost 4 bases, and 14 bases lay between the germline ends. Germline V gives CDR1 SNHLY, CDR2 FYNNEI. This sequence originates from a man older than 75 with acute or convalescent COVID-19. The chain recombines TRBV2 with TRBJ1-5; a possible D gene is TRBD1 (5 bases). Sequencing input: peripheral blood. The CDR3 DNA is TGTGCCAGCAGTGGAAACGGACACTTAAATCAGCCCCAGCATTTT. It yields the protein CASSGNGHLNQPQHF.